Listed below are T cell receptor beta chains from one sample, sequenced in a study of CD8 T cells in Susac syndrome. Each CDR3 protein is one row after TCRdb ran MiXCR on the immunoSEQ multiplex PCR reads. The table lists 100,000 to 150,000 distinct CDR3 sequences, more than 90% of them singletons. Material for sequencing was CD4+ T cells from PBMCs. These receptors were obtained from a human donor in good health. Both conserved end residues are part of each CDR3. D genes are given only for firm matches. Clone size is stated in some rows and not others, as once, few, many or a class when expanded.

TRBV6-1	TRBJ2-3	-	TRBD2	TGTGCCAGCAGACCACTTCACCTCGGGCCTAGCGGGAGAACAGATACGCAGTATTTT	CASRPLHLGPSGRTDTQYF
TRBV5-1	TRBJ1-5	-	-	TGCGCCAGCAGCCCGGATGGGACTCTGCCCCAGCATTTT	CASSPDGTLPQHF
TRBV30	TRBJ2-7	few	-	TGTGCCTGGAGTGTACATAGGTACGAGCAGTACTTC	CAWSVHRYEQYF
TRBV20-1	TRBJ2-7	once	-	TGCAGTGCCCAGTACGGGGCCTACGAGCAGTACTTC	CSAQYGAYEQYF
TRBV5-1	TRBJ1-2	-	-	TGCGCCAGCAGCTTGGAAGGTTTTAACTATGGCTACACCTTC	CASSLEGFNYGYTF
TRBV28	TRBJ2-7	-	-	TGTGCCAGCAGTGATGCTAGGGGGGGGAACTACGAGCAGTACTTC	CASSDARGGNYEQYF
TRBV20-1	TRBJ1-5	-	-	TGCAGTGCAAGGGGGGTGTATAGCAATCAGCCCCAGCATTTT	CSARGVYSNQPQHF
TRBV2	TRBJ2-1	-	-	TGTGCCAGCAGTGAACCCCGGGGGAATGAGCAGTTCTTC	CASSEPRGNEQFF
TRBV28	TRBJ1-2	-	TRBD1	TGTGCCAGCAGTGCCACGTGGGTCCCGGGACAGGGGTTGGGTGGCTACACCTTC	CASSATWVPGQGLGGYTF
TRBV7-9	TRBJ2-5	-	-	TGTGCCAGCAGTTACAGGGATGGGCTCCAAGAGACCCAGTACTTC	CASSYRDGLQETQYF
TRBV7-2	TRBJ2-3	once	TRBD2	TGTGCCAGCACCCGAGGGAGGGCAGATACGCAGTATTTT	CASTRGRADTQYF
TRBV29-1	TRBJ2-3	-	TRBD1	TGCAGCGTTGGGTGGCAGGGGGCAATAGATACGCAGTATTTT	CSVGWQGAIDTQYF
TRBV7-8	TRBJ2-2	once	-	TGTGCCAGCAGCTTAGCCAGGACAGCGTCTTTGGGAACCGGGGAGCTGTTTTTT	CASSLARTASLGTGELFF
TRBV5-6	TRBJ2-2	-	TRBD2	TGTGCCAGCAGCTTGGACCCGGGACTAGCGGGAGGGCACACCGGGGAGCTGTTTTTT	CASSLDPGLAGGHTGELFF
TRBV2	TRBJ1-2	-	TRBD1	TGTGCCAGCAGTCGTAAGCGGGGACAGGCTAACTATGGCTACACCTTC	CASSRKRGQANYGYTF
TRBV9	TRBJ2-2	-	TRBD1	TGTGCCAGCAGCGAAAGGGGGACAGGGGACACCGGGGAGCTGTTTTTT	CASSERGTGDTGELFF
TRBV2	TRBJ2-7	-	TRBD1	TGTGCCAGCAGTGAAGCGCTTCTTGGACAGGGGCTGTACTTC	CASSEALLGQGLYF
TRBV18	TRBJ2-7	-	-	TGTGCCAGCTCACCCCAATTAAGTCGGTATTCCGGGCTGGGGGCCTACGAGCAGTACTTC	CASSPQLSRYSGLGAYEQYF
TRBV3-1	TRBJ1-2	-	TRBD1	TGTGCCAGCAGCCCGTGGACAGGGAACTATGGCTACACCTTC	CASSPWTGNYGYTF
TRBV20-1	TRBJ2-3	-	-	TGCAGTGCCAAACGACCTGGGCTGGGGGGCACAGATACGCAGTATTTT	CSAKRPGLGGTDTQYF
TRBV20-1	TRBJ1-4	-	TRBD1	TGCAGTGCGTCACAGGGGCCGCAGGCAACTAATGAAAAACTGTTTTTT	CSASQGPQATNEKLFF
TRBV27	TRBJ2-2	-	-	TGTGCCAGCAGCCCCCGGCCGACTCACCTGGAATTATTCCCCGGGGAGCTGTTTTTT	CASSPRPTHLELFPGELFF